The 22 T cell receptor beta chains given below trace back to one sample, sequenced in a study of OX40 agonist ivuxolimab in advanced cancers. Measured with immunoSEQ multiplex PCR; TCRdb has only the in-frame clones, and not every one. The sample lists fewer than 65,000 clones; about four fifths were seen once. The sample consisted of CD4+ or CD8+ T cells sorted from blood, taken in a trial of the OX40 agonist ivuxolimab. The receptors come from an adult with an advanced solid tumor such as melanoma, head and neck, liver or kidney cancer.

As DNA, the CDR3 is TGTGCCAGTAGTATAGAGAGACGCATCAACTATGGCTACACCTTC. Translation: CASSIERRINYGYTF. V usage is TRBV19 and J usage is TRBJ1-2, with D unclear. Trimming left V 0 bases short and J 2 bases short, with 10 bases between. Germline V gene sequence: CDR1 LNHDA, CDR2 SQIVND (reference sequence). The CDR3 is 15 residues long.

The CDR3 loop reads CASSLRWNIWDRRSREPTESFF. DNA for the CDR3: TGCGCCAGCAGCTTGCGTTGGAATATCTGGGACAGAAGGTCAAGGGAGCCAACGGAATCTTTCTTT. The V gene is TRBV5-1, the J gene TRBJ1-1; TRBD1 agrees at 7 bases. Germline lookup yields CDR1 SGHRS and CDR2 YFSETQ. V dropped 1 base and J dropped 12; count of bases not matched to a gene: 36. This CDR3 has 22 amino acids.

The genes are TRBV5-1 and TRBJ2-7; TRBD2 is a possible D gene (6 bases). The CDR3 is 18 amino acids. Germline CDR1 reads SGHRS; CDR2 reads YFSETQ. V gave up 3 bases and J gave up 3 bases, with 25 bases separating them. DNA of the CDR3: TGCGCCAGCAGCTCTCTCGGGGGACCTATCCAAGGATACTACGAGCAGTACTTC. It translates to CASSSLGGPIQGYYEQYF.

The chain links TRBV27 to TRBJ2-3; D gene uncertain. This CDR3 contains 12 residues. V lost 8 bases and J lost 6, with 12 bases in between. Germline CDR1 and CDR2: MNHEY and SMNVEV (reference sequence). CDR3 loop: CASYHSWDTQYF. The CDR3 nucleotides are TGTGCCAGCTACCACTCCTGGGATACGCAGTATTTT.

The rearrangement joins TRBV6-5 to TRBJ1-3, with D possibly TRBD1 on 5 matching bases. Germline CDR1 is MNHEY and CDR2 is SVGAGI. Deletions cut 2 bases from V and 5 bases from J, with 16 bases between. The CDR3 sequence is 16 residues long. Here the CDR3 DNA reads TGTGCCAGCAGTTACGCCCCCGCCCAGGGTCGAAACACCATATATTTT. Its protein is CASSYAPAQGRNTIYF.

The chain combines TRBV7-2 with TRBJ1-1; no definite D call. The germline V gene has CDR1 SGHTA and CDR2 FQGNSA. The CDR3 loop spans 12 amino acids. The V end lost 1 base, the J end lost 2 bases, and 2 bases lay between the germline ends. CDR3 protein: CASSLVNTEAFF. CDR3 DNA: TGTGCCAGCAGCTTAGTAAACACTGAAGCTTTCTTT.

A few counts support this clone. The J gene is TRBJ1-5, the V gene TRBV4-1, with 8 positions matching TRBD1. Per the germline V gene, CDR1 is MGHRA and CDR2 is YSYEKL. CDR3 length equals 14 residues. J was trimmed by 11 bases and V by 4 bases; bases with no gene match: 10. DNA for the CDR3: TGCGCCAGCAGCCCGGACAGGGACTTTTTTTCCCAGCATTTT. Its protein product is CASSPDRDFFSQHF.

The chain has TRBV27 and TRBJ2-5; D call uncertain. The V gene's germline CDR1 is MNHEY and CDR2 SMNVEV (reference sequence). V was shortened by 0 bases and J by 1 base, with 9 bases between the two germline ends. The CDR3 runs 15 residues. In DNA form, the CDR3 reads TGTGCCAGCAGTTTATCCCCAGGATTCCAAGAGACCCAGTACTTC. Translating it yields CASSLSPGFQETQYF.

The chain is built from TRBV19 and TRBJ1-5; 7 bases match TRBD1. This CDR3 comprises 14 residues. Germline loops: CDR1 LNHDA, CDR2 SQIVND (reference sequence). Germline trimming cut 8 bases from V and 3 bases from J; bases unmatched to any gene: 7. In nucleotides, the CDR3 is TGTGCCAGTGGGAAGGGACAGTCCAATCAGCCCCAGCATTTT. Translating it yields CASGKGQSNQPQHF.

The rearrangement links TRBV7-3 to TRBJ2-6, with a tentative D call TRBD1 (6 bases). CDR3 length: 16 residues. Trimming took off 5 bases at V and 4 bases at J, with 15 bases between the two ends. Per the germline V gene, CDR1 is SGHTA and CDR2 is FQGTGA. This CDR3 reads CASSRLQGSGANVLTF. The CDR3 DNA reads as TGTGCCAGCAGCCGCCTACAGGGATCAGGGGCCAACGTCCTGACTTTC. Supplemented by reference TRBV7-3 and TRBJ2-6, the full variable domain reads GAGVSQTPSNKVTEKGKYVELRCDPISGHTALYWYRQSLGQGPEFLIYFQGTGAADDSGLPNDRFFAVRPEGSVSTLKIQRTERGDSAVYLCASSRLQGSGANVLTFGAGSRLTVL.

V usage is TRBV19 and J usage is TRBJ1-1; D gene uncertain. The CDR3 spans 14 residues. CDR1 LNHDA and CDR2 SQIVND come from the germline V gene (reference sequence). V dropped 7 bases and J dropped 4 bases, with 16 bases sitting between them. The CDR3 loop reads CASNPGWGSTEAFF. In DNA, the CDR3 is TGTGCCAGTAACCCCGGGTGGGGAAGCACTGAAGCTTTCTTT.

The rearrangement links TRBV7-2 to TRBJ2-1, with 8 nucleotides matching TRBD1. Germline V CDR1 and CDR2: SGHTA, FQGNSA. With V trimmed by 5 bases and J by 0 bases, 12 bases remained unmatched. This CDR3 comprises 18 residues. The CDR3 is CASSDDRGLHYSYNEQFF. Here the CDR3 DNA reads TGTGCCAGCAGCGATGACAGGGGTCTTCATTACTCCTACAATGAGCAGTTCTTC.

This chain joins TRBV5-5 and TRBJ2-7, with 11 bases matching TRBD2. This CDR3 has 15 amino acids. The germline gives CDR1 SGHKS, CDR2 YYEKEE (reference sequence). Unmatched junction bases numbered 7, after V lost 4 bases and J lost 4 bases. CDR3 coding DNA: TGTGCCAGCAGCCCTGTAGCGGGGGGGCCTTACGAGCAGTACTTC. This encodes CASSPVAGGPYEQYF.

The chain carries TRBV5-6 and TRBJ1-5; 8 positions match TRBD1. The CDR3 is 17 amino acids. In germline, CDR1 is SGHDT, CDR2 YYEEEE. V lost 2 bases to trimming and J lost 4 bases; unmatched junction nucleotides: 11. CDR3 protein: CASSFSGQGIMNQPQHF. CDR3 nucleotides: TGTGCCAGCAGCTTTTCCGGACAGGGTATAATGAATCAGCCCCAGCATTTT. The full variable domain, completed using reference TRBV5-6 and TRBJ1-5, is DAGVTQSPTHLIKTRGQQVTLRCSPKSGHDTVSWYQQALGQGPQFIFQYYEEEERQRGNFPDRFSGHQFPNYSSELNVNALLLGDSALYLCASSFSGQGIMNQPQHFGDGTRLSIL.

CDR3 region: CASSARTSPRGYEQYF. CDR3 DNA sequence: TGTGCCAGCAGCGCCCGGACTAGCCCCAGAGGTTACGAGCAGTACTTC. The rearrangement uses TRBV21-1 and TRBJ2-7; the D call in the table, TRBD2, was not verified against the DNA. TRBV21-1 is marked as a pseudogene. This CDR3 has 16 residues.

This chain connects TRBV2 to TRBJ2-5; maybe TRBD1 (5 bases). The CDR3 is made up of 16 amino acids. The V end lost 4 bases, the J end lost 5 bases, and 20 bases lay between the germline ends. Germline V gives CDR1 SNHLY, CDR2 FYNNEI. DNA of the CDR3: TGTGCCAGCAGTGGGGTAGGGGCCGACTTATTGGAGACCCAGTACTTC. This codes for CASSGVGADLLETQYF. The variable domain in full, with the rest retrieved from reference TRBV2 and TRBJ2-5, is EPEVTQTPSHQVTQMGQEVILRCVPISNHLYFYWYRQILGQKVEFLVSFYNNEISEKSEIFDDQFSVERPDGSNFTLKIRSTKLEDSAMYFCASSGVGADLLETQYFGPGTRLLVL.

This chain joins TRBV5-6 and TRBJ1-1, with D unresolved. Germline V gene sequence: CDR1 SGHDT, CDR2 YYEEEE. The CDR3 contains 11 residues. V gave up 2 bases and J gave up 8 bases, with 7 bases separating them. The CDR3 sequence: CASSFRWEAFF. The CDR3 DNA follows: TGTGCCAGCAGCTTTCGGTGGGAAGCTTTCTTT.

The V and J genes are TRBV4-1 and TRBJ1-5, with 9 bases identical to TRBD1. Looked up from germline, CDR1 is MGHRA and CDR2 is YSYEKL. Losses at the gene ends were 1 base for V and 2 bases for J; bases not matched to a gene: 9. This CDR3 is 18 amino acids long. The CDR3 nucleotides are TGCGCCAGCAGCCAAGGGGGGACAGGGTACGGAGGCAATCAGCCCCAGCATTTT. It yields the protein CASSQGGTGYGGNQPQHF.

This clone was seen more than once but under ten times. This chain links TRBV4-1 with TRBJ1-5, with D hard to call. Germline V gene lookup returns CDR1 MGHRA and CDR2 YSYEKL. The CDR3 covers 13 residues. The germline V and J ends were trimmed by 0 bases and 6 bases, with 6 bases remaining between them. The CDR3 here is CASSQDRVQPQHF. In DNA form, the CDR3 reads TGCGCCAGCAGCCAAGATCGGGTTCAGCCCCAGCATTTT.

This clone turned up a few times. This chain connects TRBV28 to TRBJ2-7; the match to TRBD1 covers 7 bases. The germline V gene has CDR1 MDHEN and CDR2 SYDVKM. V gave up 6 bases and J gave up 2 bases; unmatched junction bases: 7. The CDR3 spans 14 residues. The CDR3 region is CASSPTGIPYEQYF. The DNA of the CDR3 is TGTGCCAGCAGCCCGACAGGGATTCCCTACGAGCAGTACTTC.

In DNA, the CDR3 is TGTGCCAGCAGCTTATTCGGGGCCCACGAGCAGTACTTC. This codes for CASSLFGAHEQYF. V gene TRBV7-8 combines with J gene TRBJ2-7; perhaps D is TRBD1 or TRBD2 (5 bases each). The V end lost 2 bases, the J end lost 5 bases, and 10 bases lay between the germline ends. Germline V gives CDR1 SGHVS, CDR2 FQNEAQ. The CDR3 consists of 13 residues.

The J gene is TRBJ2-3, the V gene TRBV7-3; D unclear. V was trimmed by 2 bases and J by 0 bases, leaving 6 bases between them. CDR1 is SGHTA, CDR2 FQGTGA, per germline. The CDR3 has 14 amino acids. For the CDR3, the DNA is TGTGCCAGCAGCTTACGGCAGAGCACAGATACGCAGTATTTT. This translates into CASSLRQSTDTQYF.